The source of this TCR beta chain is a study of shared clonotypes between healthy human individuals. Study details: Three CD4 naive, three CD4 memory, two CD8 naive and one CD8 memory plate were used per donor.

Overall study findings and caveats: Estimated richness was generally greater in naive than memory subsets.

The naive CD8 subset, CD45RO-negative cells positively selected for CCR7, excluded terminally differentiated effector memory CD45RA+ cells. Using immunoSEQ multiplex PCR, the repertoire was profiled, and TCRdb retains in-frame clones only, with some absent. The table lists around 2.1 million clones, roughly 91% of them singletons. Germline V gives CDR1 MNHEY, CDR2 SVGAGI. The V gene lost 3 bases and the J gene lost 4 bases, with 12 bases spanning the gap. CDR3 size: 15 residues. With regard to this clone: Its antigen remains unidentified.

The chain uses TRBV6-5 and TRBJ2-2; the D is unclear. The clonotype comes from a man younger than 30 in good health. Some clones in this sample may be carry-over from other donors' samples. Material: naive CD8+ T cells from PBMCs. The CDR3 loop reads CASSYMFMGTGELFF. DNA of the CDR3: TGTGCCAGCAGTTATATGTTCATGGGCACCGGGGAGCTGTTTTTT.